These 16 T cell receptor beta chains share one sample of origin, sequenced in a study of early T cells in non-severe SARS-CoV-2 infection. A single record per CDR3 protein comes from TCRdb applying MiXCR to the 5' RACE reads. In the table there are over 55,000 distinct CDR3 sequences, about 12% of which are singletons. Sequencing was carried out using whole blood. The receptors here all came from an adult who was a healthcare worker with PCR-confirmed SARS-CoV-2 infection or an uninfected control (not recorded which).

This clonotype was seen a few times. The chain recombines TRBV7-2 with TRBJ2-1; D is perhaps TRBD2 (6 bases). The germline V gene encodes CDR1 SGHTA and CDR2 FQGNSA. CDR3 length: 16 amino acids. Trimming pared 5 bases from V and 4 bases from J, leaving 18 bases between. The CDR3 DNA follows: TGTGCCAGCAGCCGTTTGGGGGGACTGGAATACAATGAGCAGTTCTTC. Translation gives CASSRLGGLEYNEQFF.

This clonotype was seen only a few times. The V gene is TRBV6-1, the J gene TRBJ2-3, with D tentatively TRBD1 or TRBD2 (5 bases each). Germline V gene lookup returns CDR1 MNHNS and CDR2 SASEGT. V lost 2 bases to trimming and J lost 3 bases, with 15 bases between them. CDR3 size: 16 residues. The CDR3 region has the DNA TGTGCCAGCAGTGAAACGGCAGGGCGGAGGACAGATACGCAGTATTTT. Translation gives CASSETAGRRTDTQYF.

This clonotype was found many times. The chain uses TRBV5-1 and TRBJ2-7; 8 bases map to TRBD1. Germline trimming cut 4 bases from V and 6 bases from J; bases unmatched to any gene: 3. The V gene's germline CDR1 is SGHRS and CDR2 YFSETQ. CDR3 length: 12 residues. The CDR3 loop reads CASSVTGGEQYF. CDR3 bases: TGCGCCAGCAGCGTAACAGGGGGCGAGCAGTACTTC.

On this clonotype itself: With a much larger clone just one base away, this may be a read error. The rearrangement uses TRBV20-1 and TRBJ1-4; maybe TRBD1 (6 bases). Trimming pared 0 bases from V and 8 bases from J, leaving 16 bases between. This CDR3 region has 15 residues. Germline loops: CDR1 DFQATT, CDR2 SNEGSKA (reference sequence). The CDR3 DNA sequence: TGCAGTGCTAGAGATATCGGGGGGCGAAAAGAAAAACTGTTTTTT. The encoded protein is CSARDIGGRKEKLFF.

The chain couples TRBV2 to TRBJ1-3; maybe TRBD1 (6 bases). The germline CDR1 and CDR2 sequences are SNHLY and FYNNEI. Trimming took 10 bases from V and 2 from J, leaving 12 bases between them. The CDR3 runs to 13 residues. The CDR3 nucleotides are TGTGCCACGTCAGGGGATGCTGGAAACACCATATATTTT. Translated: CATSGDAGNTIYF.

This clonotype was detected many times. V is TRBV11-2 and J is TRBJ2-6, with a weak D call TRBD2 (6 bases). V lost 0 bases, J lost 0 bases, and 15 bases lay in between. There are 19 residues in the CDR3. CDR1 and CDR2 from the germline V gene are SGHAT and FQNNGV. The CDR3 DNA sequence: TGTGCCAGCAGCTTAGACGGGGAGGATCCGCTCTCTGGGGCCAACGTCCTGACTTTC. It translates to CASSLDGEDPLSGANVLTF.

This clonotype was picked up many times. The chain is built from TRBV20-1 and TRBJ2-2; D possibly corresponds to TRBD1 (5 bases). The CDR3 is made up of 15 amino acids. Trimming took off 7 bases at V and 0 bases at J, with 15 bases between the two ends. CDR1 is DFQATT, CDR2 SNEGSKA, per germline (reference sequence). Here the CDR3 DNA reads TGCAGTGAGTTTCGACAGAGACCGAACACCGGGGAGCTGTTTTTT. Translated: CSEFRQRPNTGELFF.

Many counts were recorded for this clonotype. This chain joins TRBV11-2 and TRBJ2-3; 9 bases fit TRBD2. Germline V CDR1 and CDR2: SGHAT, FQNNGV. The CDR3 spans 15 residues. V lost 3 bases and J lost 2; bases outside the gene matches: 3. CDR3: CASSFSGSSTDTQYF. CDR3 DNA sequence: TGTGCCAGCAGCTTTAGCGGGAGCTCCACAGATACGCAGTATTTT.

This clonotype was seen a handful of times. The chain recombines TRBV28 with TRBJ2-4; D possibly corresponds to TRBD2 (6 bases). This CDR3 has 14 residues. Trimming pared 3 bases from V and 7 bases from J, leaving 13 bases between. Germline CDR1 and CDR2: MDHEN and SYDVKM. The CDR3 is CASSLGQGGNIQYF. The CDR3 DNA is TGTGCCAGCAGTTTGGGGCAAGGAGGGAACATTCAGTACTTC.

This clonotype showed up just a few times. The chain combines TRBV19 with TRBJ1-5; D unresolved. The germline CDR1 and CDR2 sequences are LNHDA and SQIVND (reference sequence). The CDR3 totals 17 residues. The V end lost 7 bases, the J end lost 0 bases, and 19 bases lay between the germline ends. CDR3 in DNA: TGTGCCAGTACCACCCGAGTCGGGTGGGATAGCAATCAGCCCCAGCATTTT. Translating it yields CASTTRVGWDSNQPQHF.

This clonotype was detected a few times. The V call is TRBV28, the J call TRBJ1-1, with 7 nucleotides matching TRBD1. The V gene end was trimmed by 6 bases and the J gene end by 3 bases; junction bases not matched to a gene: 4. Germline CDR1 reads MDHEN; CDR2 reads SYDVKM. CDR3 length: 13 residues. CDR3 nucleotides: TGTGCCAGCAGCCCAACAGGGGACACTGAAGCTTTCTTT. Translated, it gives CASSPTGDTEAFF.

This clonotype was recorded many times. This chain connects TRBV18 to TRBJ2-1, with 10 bases fitting TRBD1. V lost 3 bases, J lost 7 bases, and 12 bases stayed unmatched. Germline V gene lookup returns CDR1 KGHSH and CDR2 LQKENI. This CDR3 spans 17 amino acids. The CDR3 region has the DNA TGTGCCAGCTCACCGTCCGACCGGGACAGGGGAGTGAATGAGCAGTTCTTC. This codes for CASSPSDRDRGVNEQFF.

V and J are TRBV7-9 and TRBJ2-7; 9 nucleotides line up with TRBD2. V gave up 3 bases and J gave up 5 bases; unmatched junction bases: 5. This CDR3 region has 14 residues. CDR1 and CDR2 (germline): SEHNR, FQNEAQ (reference sequence). CDR3 DNA: TGTGCCAGCAGCTTGGCTAGCGGGACCCACGAGCAGTACTTC. This translates into CASSLASGTHEQYF.

The table lists this clonotype with many counts. The chain has TRBV7-3 and TRBJ1-5; D is unclear. Trimming took off 2 bases at V and 4 bases at J, with 3 bases between the two ends. Germline values: CDR1 SGHTA, CDR2 FQGTGA. The CDR3 has 12 amino acids. CDR3 nucleotides: TGTGCCAGCAGCTTAGGAAATCAGCCCCAGCATTTT. Encoded protein: CASSLGNQPQHF.

The sample holds a few counts of this clonotype. The J gene is TRBJ1-4, the V gene TRBV6-5; 7 bases are shared with TRBD1. The length of the CDR3 is 14 residues. Germline CDR1 is MNHEY and CDR2 is SVGAGI. The V gene end was trimmed by 6 bases and the J gene end by 6 bases; junction bases not matched to a gene: 7. The CDR3 region is CASRLGGADEKLFF. The CDR3 DNA reads TGTGCCAGCAGACTAGGGGGCGCGGATGAAAAACTGTTTTTT.

This clonotype occurred many times. The gene calls are TRBV24-1 and TRBJ2-1; 11 nucleotides agree with TRBD1. The V gene's germline CDR1 is KGHDR and CDR2 SFDVKD. V lost 8 bases and J lost 0; bases outside the gene matches: 5. The CDR3 has 16 residues. The CDR3 DNA follows: TGTGCCACCATGAGAGGACAGGGGGCCTCCTACAATGAGCAGTTCTTC. Protein: CATMRGQGASYNEQFF.